The source of this T cell receptor (beta chain) is a study of blood T cells in healthy people across ages. Looking at the study overall: About one barcoded beta molecule was captured per two T cells (by template switching).

Combining a sample-barcoded 5' primer with a J-beta primer mix, a second PCR ran for roughly 7 to 11 cycles. CDR3-containing paired-end reads numbering at least 2.5 million came from each sample. Using its own MiXCR run on the 5' RACE reads, TCRdb lists one record per CDR3 protein. Here the sample spans roughly 1.5 million distinct CDR3 sequences, about 42% being singletons. The sample, around 10 milliliters of peripheral blood, was drawn from each donor. Comment on this clonotype: What it binds is not known.

Study-level results: Fewer expanded clones and more diversity marked long-lived versus aged donors.

The CDR3 runs 14 residues. Trimming left V 6 bases short and J 0 bases short, with 12 bases between. The germline gives CDR1 DFQATT, CDR2 SNEGSKA (reference sequence). This TCR came from a woman aged 18-29 years in good health. Input material: blood. V usage is TRBV20-1 and J usage is TRBJ2-1; D not resolved. CDR3 in amino acids: CSAPRLSSYNEQFF. The CDR3 DNA sequence: TGCAGTGCCCCTCGACTGAGCTCCTACAATGAGCAGTTCTTC.